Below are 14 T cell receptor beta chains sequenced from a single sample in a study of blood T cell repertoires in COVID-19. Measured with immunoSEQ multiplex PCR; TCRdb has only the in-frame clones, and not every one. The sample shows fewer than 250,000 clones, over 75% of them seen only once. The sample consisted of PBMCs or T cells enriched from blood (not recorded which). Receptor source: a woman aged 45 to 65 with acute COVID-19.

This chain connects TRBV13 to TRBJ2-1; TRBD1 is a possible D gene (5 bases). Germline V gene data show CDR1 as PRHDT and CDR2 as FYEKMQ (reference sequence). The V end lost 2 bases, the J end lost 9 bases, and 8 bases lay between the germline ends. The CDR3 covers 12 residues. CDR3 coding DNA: TGTGCCAGCAGCTTAAGGGGCGGTGAGCAGTTCTTC. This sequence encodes CASSLRGGEQFF.

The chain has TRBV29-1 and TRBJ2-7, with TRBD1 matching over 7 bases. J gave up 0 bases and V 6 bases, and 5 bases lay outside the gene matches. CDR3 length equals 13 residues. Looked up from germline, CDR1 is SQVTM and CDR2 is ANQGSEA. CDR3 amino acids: CSVMDRISYEQYF. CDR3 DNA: TGCAGCGTAATGGACAGGATCTCCTACGAGCAGTACTTC.

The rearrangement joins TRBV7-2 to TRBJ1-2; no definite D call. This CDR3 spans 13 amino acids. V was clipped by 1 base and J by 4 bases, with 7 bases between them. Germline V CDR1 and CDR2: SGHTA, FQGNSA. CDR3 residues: CASSLGLSYGYTF. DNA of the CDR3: TGTGCCAGCAGCTTAGGACTGAGCTATGGCTACACCTTC.

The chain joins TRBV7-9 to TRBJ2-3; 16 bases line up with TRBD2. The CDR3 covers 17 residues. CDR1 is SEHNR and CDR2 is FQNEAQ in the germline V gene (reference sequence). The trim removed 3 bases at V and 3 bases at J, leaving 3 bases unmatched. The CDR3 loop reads CASSLGLAGGRTDTQYF. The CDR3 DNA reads TGTGCCAGCAGCTTGGGACTAGCGGGGGGGCGGACAGATACGCAGTATTTT.

CDR3 in amino acids: CASSLVTDNEKLFF. In nucleotides, the CDR3 is TGTGCCAGCAGCTTAGTAACAGATAATGAAAAACTGTTTTTT. The rearrangement joins TRBV7-2 to TRBJ1-4; D is unclear. With 1 base removed from V and 4 bases from J, the gap between germline ends came to 7 bases. Germline CDR1 SGHTA, CDR2 FQGNSA. The CDR3 has 14 amino acids. The complete variable domain, with remaining parts taken from reference TRBV7-2 and TRBJ1-4, reads GAGVSQSPSNKVTEKGKDVELRCDPISGHTALYWYRQSLGQGLEFLIYFQGNSAPDKSGLPSDRFSAERTGGSVSTLTIQRTQQEDSAVYLCASSLVTDNEKLFFGSGTQLSVL.

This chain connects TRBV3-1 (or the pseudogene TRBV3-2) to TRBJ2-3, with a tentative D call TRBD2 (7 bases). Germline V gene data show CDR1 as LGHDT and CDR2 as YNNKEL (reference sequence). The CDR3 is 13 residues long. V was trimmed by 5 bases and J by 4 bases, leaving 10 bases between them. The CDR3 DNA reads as TGTGCCAGCAGCGGGGGGGGGCCAGATACGCAGTATTTT. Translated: CASSGGGPDTQYF.

CDR3 region: CASSQQGKAGNTIYF. CDR3 bases: TGTGCCAGCAGCCAACAGGGGAAGGCTGGAAACACCATATATTTT. The genes are TRBV3-1 (or the pseudogene TRBV3-2) and TRBJ1-3, with a tentative D call TRBD1 (6 bases). CDR1 LGHDT and CDR2 YNNKEL come from the germline V gene (reference sequence). Trimming removed 2 bases from V and 2 bases from J, with 10 bases in between. The length of the CDR3 is 15 residues.

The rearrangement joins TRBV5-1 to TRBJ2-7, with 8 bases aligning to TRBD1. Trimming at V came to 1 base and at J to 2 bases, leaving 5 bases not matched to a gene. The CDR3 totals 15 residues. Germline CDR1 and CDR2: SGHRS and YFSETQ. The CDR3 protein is CASSLRTGSTYEQYF. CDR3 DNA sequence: TGCGCCAGCAGCTTGAGGACAGGGTCTACCTACGAGCAGTACTTC. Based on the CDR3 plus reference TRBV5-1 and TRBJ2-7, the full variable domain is KAGVTQTPRYLIKTRGQQVTLSCSPISGHRSVSWYQQTPGQGLQFLFEYFSETQRNKGNFPGRFSGRQFSNSRSEMNVSTLELGDSALYLCASSLRTGSTYEQYFGPGTRLTVT.

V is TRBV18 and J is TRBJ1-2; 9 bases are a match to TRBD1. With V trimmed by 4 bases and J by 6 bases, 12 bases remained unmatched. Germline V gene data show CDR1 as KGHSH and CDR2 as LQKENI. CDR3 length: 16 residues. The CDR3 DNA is TGTGCCAGCTCACGGGGACAGGGAGTCGTAGGAGATGGCTACACCTTC. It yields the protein CASSRGQGVVGDGYTF.

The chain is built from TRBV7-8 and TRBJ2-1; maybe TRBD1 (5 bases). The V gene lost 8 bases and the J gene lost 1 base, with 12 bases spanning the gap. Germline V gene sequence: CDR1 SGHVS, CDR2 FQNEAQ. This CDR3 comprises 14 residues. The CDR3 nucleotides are TGTGCCAGCGTTGACCCAGGGTCCTACAATGAGCAGTTCTTC. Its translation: CASVDPGSYNEQFF.

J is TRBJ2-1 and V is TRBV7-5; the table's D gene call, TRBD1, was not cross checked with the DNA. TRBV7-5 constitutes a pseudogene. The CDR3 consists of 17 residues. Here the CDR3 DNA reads TGTGCCAGAAGCTTAGCTTCAGGGGCTAGCTCCTACAATGAGCAGTTCTTC. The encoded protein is CARSLASGASSYNEQFF.

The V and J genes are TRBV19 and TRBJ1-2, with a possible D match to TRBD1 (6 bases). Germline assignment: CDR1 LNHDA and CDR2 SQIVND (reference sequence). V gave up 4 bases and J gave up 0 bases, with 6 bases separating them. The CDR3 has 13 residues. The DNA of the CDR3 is TGTGCCAGTAGTACAGGGGCTAACTATGGCTACACCTTC. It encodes CASSTGANYGYTF.

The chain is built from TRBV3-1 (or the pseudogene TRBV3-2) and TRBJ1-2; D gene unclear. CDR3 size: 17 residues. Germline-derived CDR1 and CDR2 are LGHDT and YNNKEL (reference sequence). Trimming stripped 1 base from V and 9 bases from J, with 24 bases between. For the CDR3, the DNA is TGTGCCAGCAGCCAAGCAGCTCATTCCGACGCGGGTTTTAGCTACACCTTC. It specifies CASSQAAHSDAGFSYTF.

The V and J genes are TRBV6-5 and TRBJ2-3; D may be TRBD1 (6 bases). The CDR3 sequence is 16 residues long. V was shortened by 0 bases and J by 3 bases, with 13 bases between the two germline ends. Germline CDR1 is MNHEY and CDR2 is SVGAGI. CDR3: CASSYSTVRGTDTQYF. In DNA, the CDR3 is TGTGCCAGCAGTTACTCGACGGTCAGGGGAACAGATACGCAGTATTTT.